The following is a T cell receptor (beta chain) sequence with its context. This clonotype was detected many times. Its antigen specificity is not known. The sample holds no much larger clone one base away, and base qualities are not on file. CDR1 and CDR2 are read off the germline V gene as SGHRS and YFSETQ. The V and J ends are trimmed by 2 bases and 2 bases, leaving 14 bases between them. The CDR3 starts with the cysteine, ends with the phenylalanine, and has 16 residues. Only CDR3 DNA is held: 48 bases, read in frame from base 1. Library preparation used 5' RACE. The data were produced on an Illumina HiSeq 2000. Template switching introduced a universal primer binding site; the final cDNA contained a unique molecular identifier, enabling accurate counting of TCR cDNA molecules. Specific primers in the conserved constant-segment region were used to synthesize first-strand cDNA for TCR alpha and beta chains. To control for contamination, every cDNA library carried two barcodes: a SMART-Mk sample barcode plus Illumina barcodes. TruSeq adapter sequences, together with Illumina sample barcodes, were added in two successive PCR steps. The Illumina HiSeq platform was used with custom primers to sequence TCR alpha and beta cDNA libraries. In the original analysis: MiGEC was used to process raw reads and extract unique molecular identifiers, and MiXCR was used to find CDR3 positions. For each individual, recombination models were inferred using an EM algorithm with the repgenHMM and IGoR tools. The tcR package in R was used for shared clonotype analysis, with sharing normalized by the product of cloneset sizes. To study raw recombination free of thymic and clonal selection effects, out-of-frame nonproductive sequences were analyzed. The raw public data were reprocessed by TCRdb itself: fastp quality trimming at Q25, MiXCR clonotype calling, in-frame beta chains only. Rows are combined by CDR3 protein, so each entry shows the most common genes and DNA. TCRdb's processing, not the study's, gives the V and J calls here. The sample has 450,000 to 650,000 distinct CDR3 sequences on record, roughly 15% of them singletons. The leading ten clones occupy 0.44% of the sample.

This specimen belongs to a study of identical twins listed by TCRdb under 2016. Regarding the complete study: To test whether fetal clonotypes persist, this study deep-sequenced TCR alpha and beta repertoires from monozygotic twins, from unrelated adults of various ages, and from cord blood. Replicate twin experiments were performed at different times using different library preparation protocols to rule out contamination.

On the study overall, not on this receptor specifically: A weaker excess of twin sharing was found in beta out-of-frame sequences because the signal-to-noise ratio was lowered by fewer shared sequences. Compared with coincidental sharing between unrelated individuals, an excess of low generation-probability sequences was observed among out-of-frame TCR alpha sequences shared between twins. In monozygotic twins, out-of-frame TCR alpha sharing was systematically underestimated by recombination models, although the models agreed with sharing between unrelated individuals. Zero-insertion analyses could be partly confounded by invariant T cells such as MAIT and iNKT, although diverse VJ usage argued against such confounding for most clonotypes. Because the same donors could not be followed over many years, the conclusions relied on cross-sectional statistical analysis. Fewer insertions were carried by abundant cord blood beta clonotypes; a weaker similar trend was observed in young adult naive repertoires, while no such trend was observed in memory repertoires.

Only healthy Caucasian donors were included. The twin cohort consisted of three pairs of female monozygotic twins, all aged 18 to 29 years. Positive isolation kits from Invitrogen were used to isolate CD4+ and CD8+ T cell populations. This sample was also put to use in a study of yellow fever vaccine responses in identical twins. The second study reports: According to the authors, the vaccine-induced T cell response in identical twins seemed to be partly convergent and partly specific to each individual. In identical twins, the study followed T cell clones that responded to the vaccine with precision.

This sequence was found in a woman between 18 and 29 years old in good health. The sequence links TRBV5-1 to TRBJ2-1; the D gene is perhaps TRBD2, from 7 matching bases. Sequencing was done on a sample of CD4+ T cells sorted from blood. The CDR3 has the sequence CASSLKGEGTYNEQFF. In nucleotide form, the sequence is TGCGCCAGCAGCTTAAAGGGGGAGGGGACCTACAATGAGCAGTTCTTC.